Below are 10 T cell receptor beta chains sequenced from a single sample in a study of technical replicates of blood from a handful of donors. Measured with immunoSEQ multiplex PCR; TCRdb has only the in-frame clones, and not every one. Among tens of thousands of clones listed, just under 95% were seen once. The sample consisted of T cells isolated from PBMCs. Every receptor here comes from a human donor in good health.

The chain combines TRBV6-4 with TRBJ2-3; the match to TRBD2 covers 9 bases. The germline CDR1 and CDR2 sequences are MRHNA and SNTAGT. The V and J ends lost 4 bases and 1 base, in that order; junction bases with no gene match: 6. There are 16 residues in the CDR3. The CDR3 coding sequence is TGTGCCAGCAGTGGCCGGGGCGGGAGGGGCACAGATACGCAGTATTTT. It codes for CASSGRGGRGTDTQYF.

V usage is TRBV15 and J usage is TRBJ2-1; the match to TRBD1 covers 9 bases. Per the germline V gene, CDR1 is LNHNV and CDR2 is YYDKDF (reference sequence). The CDR3 is made up of 17 amino acids. The junction had 7 bases not matched to a gene; V was cut back by 0 bases and J by 4 bases. This chain's CDR3 is CATSRDRGQGPYNEQFF. For the CDR3, the DNA is TGTGCCACCAGCAGAGATAGGGGACAGGGACCTTACAATGAGCAGTTCTTC.

This chain links TRBV2 with TRBJ1-1; no clear D. The V gene's germline CDR1 is SNHLY and CDR2 FYNNEI. CDR3 length equals 14 residues. Trimming pared 5 bases from V and 0 bases from J, leaving 10 bases between. DNA for the CDR3: TGTGCCAGCAGTTTTGAAGCATTGAACACTGAAGCTTTCTTT. Its translation: CASSFEALNTEAFF.

J is TRBJ1-3 and V is TRBV7-6; D not certain. CDR3 length: 15 amino acids. Per germline, CDR1 SGHVS and CDR2 FNYEAQ. Trimming pared 10 bases from V and 0 bases from J, leaving 16 bases between. DNA of the CDR3: TGTGCCATCAACCGGGAGGGCCCCTCTGGAAACACCATATATTTT. This codes for CAINREGPSGNTIYF.

The J gene is TRBJ2-1, the V gene TRBV4-1; TRBD2 might be the D (7 bases). The CDR3 sequence is 16 residues long. The V end was cut by 7 bases, the J end by 10 bases, with 26 bases between. Germline V lookup: CDR1 MGHRA, CDR2 YSYEKL. The CDR3 nucleotides are TGCGCCAGCACCCCCCTTGCTGGACTAGGGGGTAGGGAGCAGTTCTTC. Translation: CASTPLAGLGGREQFF.

The chain uses TRBV19 and TRBJ2-5; 7 bases fit TRBD1. Germline V gene lookup returns CDR1 LNHDA and CDR2 SQIVND (reference sequence). The CDR3 consists of 11 residues. The J segment lost 11 bases and the V segment lost 2 bases, leaving 2 bases of the junction unmatched. The CDR3: CASSIQGEQYF. For the CDR3, the DNA is TGTGCCAGTAGTATACAGGGGGAACAGTACTTC.

V gene TRBV6-1 combines with J gene TRBJ2-1; 7 bases match TRBD2. Germline V gene data show CDR1 as MNHNS and CDR2 as SASEGT. This CDR3 has 16 amino acids. V shed 1 base, J shed 4 bases, and the junction held 7 bases outside the gene matches. CDR3 protein: CASSEGKGTNYNEQFF. CDR3 DNA: TGTGCCAGCAGTGAAGGTAAGGGGACTAATTACAATGAGCAGTTCTTC.

The chain recombines TRBV28 with TRBJ2-2; 12 bases are a match to TRBD2. Germline V gene data show CDR1 as MDHEN and CDR2 as SYDVKM. The CDR3 is 16 amino acids. The trim removed 5 bases at V and 2 bases at J, leaving 3 bases unmatched. CDR3 in DNA: TGTGCCAGCAGTCGGGGACTAGCGGGCAACACCGGGGAGCTGTTTTTT. Translation gives CASSRGLAGNTGELFF.

V is TRBV6-5 and J is TRBJ2-1; D possibly corresponds to TRBD2 (6 bases). This CDR3 contains 15 residues. Germline CDR1 reads MNHEY; CDR2 reads SVGAGI. The V end was cut by 3 bases, the J end by 7 bases, with 16 bases between. In DNA form, the CDR3 reads TGTGCCAGCAGTTATAACTTAGCGGCGAAGAATGAGCAGTTCTTC. Its translation: CASSYNLAAKNEQFF.

The gene calls are TRBV4-2 and TRBJ1-1; a possible D gene is TRBD1 (5 bases). Trimming removed 1 base at V and 5 bases at J, with 14 bases between. Germline V gene lookup returns CDR1 LGHNA and CDR2 YNFKEQ. The CDR3 is made up of 15 amino acids. The CDR3: CASSQVPGMMTEAFF. The CDR3, as DNA: TGTGCCAGCAGCCAAGTCCCAGGGATGATGACTGAAGCTTTCTTT.